The 15 T cell receptor beta chains below all came from one sample that was sequenced in a study of blood T cells in healthy people across ages. Combining a sample-barcoded 5' primer with a J-beta primer mix, a second PCR ran for about 6 to 11 cycles. A single record per CDR3 protein comes from TCRdb applying MiXCR to the 5' RACE reads. The table includes roughly 1,700,000 distinct CDR3 sequences, under 30% detected once. The sequenced sample was blood. The receptor source for this set is a woman under 40 in good health.

In its sample, this clonotype was seen many times. CDR3 coding DNA: TGTGCCAGCAGTGAAAGGATTTACTACGAGCAGTACTTC. Encoded protein: CASSERIYYEQYF. The chain employs TRBV2 and TRBJ2-7; D is unclear. The germline V gene has CDR1 SNHLY and CDR2 FYNNEI. The CDR3 length is 13 residues. Trimming shortened V by 2 bases and J by 3 bases, and 8 bases separated the two germline ends.

This clonotype showed up just a few times. The chain links TRBV7-2 to TRBJ2-1; 11 positions agree with TRBD2. CDR3 length: 17 amino acids. With 4 bases clipped from V and 6 bases from J, the junction kept 11 bases outside the gene matches. The germline V gene encodes CDR1 SGHTA and CDR2 FQGNSA. The CDR3 DNA is TGTGCCAGCAGCTCCATCTGGACTAGCGGGCCGGGCAATGAGCAGTTCTTC. It specifies CASSSIWTSGPGNEQFF.

In its sample, this clonotype was seen a few times. The chain employs TRBV12-3 or TRBV12-4 and TRBJ2-7; D gene unclear. V dropped 8 bases and J dropped 7 bases, with 12 bases sitting between them. The CDR3 contains 11 residues. The CDR3 DNA sequence: TGTGCCAGCGGCTCAATGGGTGAGCAGTACTTC. This gives the protein CASGSMGEQYF.

A few counts support this clonotype. The J gene is TRBJ1-2, the V gene TRBV10-1; D uncertain. Trimming removed 0 bases at V and 4 bases at J, with 9 bases between. Per germline, CDR1 WNHNN and CDR2 SYGVQD (reference sequence). This CDR3 comprises 14 residues. The DNA for the CDR3 is TGCGCCAGCAGTGAGTCATCCAGAATCTATGGCTACACCTTC. Translating it yields CASSESSRIYGYTF.

This clonotype has a handful of counts. V usage is TRBV29-1 and J usage is TRBJ1-2, with D tentatively TRBD1 (5 bases). The CDR3 has 13 residues. V was trimmed by 6 bases and J by 6 bases, leaving 17 bases between them. Looked up from germline, CDR1 is SQVTM and CDR2 is ANQGSEA. The CDR3 bases are TGCAGCGTCCCAACGGGGCTCGGACATGGCTACACCTTC. Translating gives CSVPTGLGHGYTF.

This chain connects TRBV15 to TRBJ1-1, with no clear D. V was clipped by 0 bases and J by 8 bases, with 10 bases between them. The CDR3 is 13 amino acids. The germline V gene has CDR1 LNHNV and CDR2 YYDKDF (reference sequence). Here the CDR3 reads CATSRDLEAEAFF. Written as DNA, the CDR3 is TGTGCCACCAGCAGAGATTTAGAGGCGGAAGCTTTCTTT.

This clonotype was seen a single time. V usage is TRBV5-1 and J usage is TRBJ1-1; the D is unclear. The V end was cut by 0 bases, the J end by 6 bases, with 15 bases between. CDR1 and CDR2 (germline): SGHRS, YFSETQ. The CDR3 extends over 15 amino acids. CDR3 protein: CASSLEPRVTAEAFF. The CDR3 nucleotides read TGCGCCAGCAGCTTGGAACCGAGGGTAACGGCTGAAGCTTTCTTT.

This clonotype has only a few counts. The genes are TRBV7-2 and TRBJ2-7; 7 nucleotides match TRBD1. The V segment lost 3 bases and the J segment 4 bases; nucleotides outside the gene matches: 6. In germline, CDR1 is SGHTA, CDR2 FQGNSA. The CDR3 extends over 14 amino acids. DNA for the CDR3: TGTGCCAGCAGCTTTAGACAGGGATTGTACGAGCAGTACTTC. Translated: CASSFRQGLYEQYF.

This clonotype has a count of ten or more. V usage is TRBV5-6 and J usage is TRBJ2-1, with 11 bases that match TRBD2. The CDR3 runs to 13 residues. Looked up from germline, CDR1 is SGHDT and CDR2 is YYEEEE. V lost 4 bases, J lost 10 bases, and 4 bases stayed unmatched. The CDR3 sequence is CASSPGLADEQFF. CDR3 in DNA: TGTGCCAGCAGCCCGGGACTAGCGGACGAGCAGTTCTTC.

This clonotype came up many times. V gene TRBV12-3 or TRBV12-4 combines with J gene TRBJ1-5; D might be TRBD1 (5 bases). The CDR3 is made up of 13 amino acids. V was trimmed by 5 bases and J by 5 bases, leaving 10 bases between them. The CDR3 here is CASSAGTYQPQHF. Here the CDR3 DNA reads TGTGCCAGCAGTGCAGGGACCTATCAGCCCCAGCATTTT.

Notes on this clonotype: Given a much more abundant clone one base away, this may be a read error. V gene TRBV12-3 or TRBV12-4 combines with J gene TRBJ2-1; possible D gene TRBD1, 6 bases. V lost 5 bases and J lost 13, with 21 bases in between. The CDR3 totals 14 residues. CDR3: CASSDRWSKNIQFF. The CDR3 coding sequence is TGTGCCAGCAGTGACAGGTGGTCCAAAAACATTCAGTTCTTC.

A few counts support this clonotype. The CDR3 DNA sequence: TGCAGCGTTGAAGACCCCCAGAGCTCCTACGAGCAGTACTTC. Its protein is CSVEDPQSSYEQYF. The chain carries TRBV29-1 and TRBJ2-7; D ambiguous. CDR1 is SQVTM, CDR2 ANQGSEA, per germline. The V gene lost 0 bases and the J gene lost 0 bases, with 9 bases spanning the gap. The CDR3 length is 14 residues.

V is TRBV7-9 and J is TRBJ2-3; TRBD1 agrees at 7 bases. Germline trimming cut 5 bases from V and 8 bases from J; bases unmatched to any gene: 16. The CDR3 spans 16 residues. Germline loops: CDR1 SEHNR, CDR2 FQNEAQ (reference sequence). CDR3 nucleotides: TGTGCCAGCAGCCCGAGGTTCGACAGGGAGTCCGCTACGCAGTATTTT. Encoded protein: CASSPRFDRESATQYF.

The V and J genes are TRBV12-3 or TRBV12-4 and TRBJ2-2; weak D call: TRBD1 (5 bases). CDR3 length equals 14 residues. Trimming removed 7 bases at V and 6 bases at J, with 15 bases between. The CDR3 sequence: CASKPSRAPGELFF. The CDR3 DNA is TGTGCCAGCAAACCTTCCAGGGCCCCCGGGGAGCTGTTTTTT.

A note on this clonotype: A read error is possible here, since a much larger clone lies one base away. This chain connects TRBV7-2 to TRBJ2-3; tentatively, D is TRBD2 (5 bases). CDR3 length: 15 amino acids. Trimming removed 3 bases from V and 7 bases from J, with 17 bases in between. The germline CDR1 and CDR2 sequences are SGHTA and FQGNSA. CDR3 sequence (DNA): TGTACCAGCAGCTTGGGCTCCCCTAGCTTGAATACGCAGTATTTT. Its translation: CTSSLGSPSLNTQYF.